Listed here are 22 T cell receptor beta chains from one sample, sequenced in a study of CD8+CD57+ T cells in acquired aplastic anemia. Profiles of TCR beta VDJ and CDR3 were generated from a genomic DNA template. TCRdb itself ran the reads through MiXCR, one entry per CDR3 protein. Here the sample spans roughly 280,000 distinct CDR3 sequences, about three fifths being singletons. For sequencing, patients were chosen who had shown expansion of CD8+CD57+ cells by flow cytometry. Sequencing was carried out using sorted CD4+, CD8+, or CD8+CD57+ T cells (not recorded which) from PBMCs. All receptors derive from a human donor with aplastic anemia.

The gene calls are TRBV10-3 and TRBJ2-1; TRBD2 aligns across 8 bases. The CDR3 spans 20 residues. With V trimmed by 5 bases and J by 0 bases, 18 bases remained unmatched. Germline lookup yields CDR1 ENHRY and CDR2 SYGVKD. CDR3 in amino acids: CAISHSSGHLEPRSYNEQFF. In DNA form, the CDR3 reads TGTGCCATCAGTCACTCTAGCGGGCATCTGGAGCCCCGCTCCTACAATGAGCAGTTCTTC.

This chain joins TRBV20-1 and TRBJ2-1, with TRBD2 matching over 8 bases. CDR3 size: 13 residues. Trimming cost V 7 bases and J 2 bases; bases outside gene matches: 4. In germline, CDR1 is DFQATT, CDR2 SNEGSKA (reference sequence). The CDR3 is CSVVSGAYNEQFF. The CDR3 DNA is TGCAGTGTGGTTAGCGGGGCCTACAATGAGCAGTTCTTC.

The count of this clonotype is one. This CDR3 is CASRRRGLNTEAFF. The CDR3 DNA reads TGTGCCAGCAGGCGCAGGGGTCTCAACACTGAAGCTTTCTTT. This chain connects TRBV2 to TRBJ1-1, with TRBD1 as a possible D gene (6 bases). The CDR3 totals 14 residues. From germline, CDR1 is SNHLY and CDR2 FYNNEI. V was trimmed by 6 bases and J by 2 bases, leaving 13 bases between them.

This clonotype appeared a few times. The chain employs TRBV4-1 and TRBJ2-5; D possibly corresponds to TRBD2 (5 bases). CDR1 is MGHRA, CDR2 YSYEKL, per germline. The V end was cut by 0 bases, the J end by 5 bases, with 19 bases between. The CDR3 is 17 amino acids. The CDR3 protein is CASSQEGSLASAETQYF. The CDR3 region has the DNA TGCGCCAGCAGCCAAGAAGGATCCCTAGCCTCTGCGGAGACCCAGTACTTC.

This clonotype appeared a few times. The rearrangement uses TRBV7-9 and TRBJ2-2, with 7 bases that match TRBD1. This CDR3 has 15 amino acids. The germline V gene has CDR1 SEHNR and CDR2 FQNEAQ (reference sequence). V gave up 2 bases and J gave up 5 bases; unmatched junction bases: 5. The CDR3 DNA reads as TGTGCCAGCAGCTTACGCGACAGGGAGACCGGGGAGCTGTTTTTT. It yields the protein CASSLRDRETGELFF.

The CDR3, as DNA: TGTGCCAGCAGCTCAAGGGGGGGGACAGATAATTCACCCCTCCACTTT. Translation gives CASSSRGGTDNSPLHF. The chain couples TRBV7-9 to TRBJ1-6; 7 positions match TRBD1. The germline V gene encodes CDR1 SEHNR and CDR2 FQNEAQ (reference sequence). The CDR3 totals 16 residues. Unmatched junction bases numbered 8, after V lost 4 bases and J lost 5 bases.

This sequence joins TRBV7-9 and TRBJ2-3; 10 positions match TRBD2. The germline V gene encodes CDR1 SEHNR and CDR2 FQNEAQ (reference sequence). V lost 4 bases and J lost 11; bases outside the gene matches: 9. This CDR3 spans 14 amino acids. CDR3 region: CASSSGTSASEQYF. The DNA for the CDR3 is TGTGCCAGCAGCTCCGGGACTAGCGCTTCTGAGCAGTATTTT.

The V call is TRBV7-9, the J call TRBJ2-7; D gene uncertain. The germline CDR1 and CDR2 sequences are SEHNR and FQNEAQ (reference sequence). This CDR3 has 15 amino acids. V was clipped by 1 base and J by 2 bases, with 12 bases between them. CDR3 in amino acids: CASSLVYGRTYEQYF. Written as DNA, the CDR3 is TGTGCCAGCAGCTTAGTCTACGGGCGCACCTACGAGCAGTACTTC.

This CDR3 reads CSVTGESYEQYF. The CDR3 DNA reads TGCAGTGTTACCGGGGAGTCCTACGAGCAGTACTTC. The chain has TRBV20-1 and TRBJ2-7, with D perhaps matching TRBD2 (5 bases). V lost 7 bases to trimming and J lost 1 base, with 11 bases between them. This CDR3 region has 12 residues. CDR1 is DFQATT and CDR2 is SNEGSKA in the germline V gene (reference sequence).

Many counts were recorded for this clonotype. CDR3 in amino acids: CASSPFTGQGGNTIYF. CDR3 coding DNA: TGTGCCAGCAGCCCGTTTACTGGGCAGGGAGGAAACACCATATATTTT. This chain connects TRBV5-6 to TRBJ1-3; TRBD1 is a possible D gene (5 bases). V shed 4 bases and J shed 4 bases, with 18 bases lying between them. Germline CDR1 is SGHDT and CDR2 is YYEEEE. The CDR3 consists of 16 residues.

This chain links TRBV24-1 with TRBJ2-5; 11 bases map to TRBD2. The CDR3 spans 16 residues. The V and J ends lost 1 base and 4 bases, in that order; junction bases with no gene match: 4. Per the germline V gene, CDR1 is KGHDR and CDR2 is SFDVKD. The CDR3 DNA sequence: TGTGCCACCAGTGATTTAACTAGCGGGAGACCAGAGACCCAGTACTTC. It translates to CATSDLTSGRPETQYF.

Only one count was recorded for this clonotype. The chain uses TRBV9 and TRBJ2-1; 8 bases map to TRBD2. V was pared by 3 bases and J by 4 bases, with 3 bases of the junction left unmatched. The CDR3 contains 14 residues. Per the germline V gene, CDR1 is SGDLS and CDR2 is YYNGEE. In DNA, the CDR3 is TGTGCCAGCAGCGGAGTAGCGGGATACAATGAGCAGTTCTTC. Residues: CASSGVAGYNEQFF.

This chain links TRBV7-9 with TRBJ1-1; 9 nucleotides align to TRBD1. The CDR3 sequence is 12 residues long. The germline V gene encodes CDR1 SEHNR and CDR2 FQNEAQ (reference sequence). J gave up 10 bases and V 8 bases, and 8 bases lay outside the gene matches. The CDR3 DNA is TGTGCCAGCGGGACAGGGCGGTATGGAGCTTTCTTT. Translated, it gives CASGTGRYGAFF.

The table lists this clonotype with many counts. The chain employs TRBV19 and TRBJ2-2; TRBD2 agrees at 10 bases. The CDR3 is made up of 15 amino acids. The junction had 6 bases not matched to a gene; V was cut back by 8 bases and J by 3 bases. Germline lookup yields CDR1 LNHDA and CDR2 SQIVND (reference sequence). The CDR3: CASGELAGYTGELFF. The CDR3, as DNA: TGTGCCAGTGGGGAACTAGCGGGGTACACCGGGGAGCTGTTTTTT. The whole variable domain, filled in from reference TRBV19 and TRBJ2-2, reads DGGITQSPKYLFRKEGQNVTLSCEQNLNHDAMYWYRQDPGQGLRLIYYSQIVNDFQKGDIAEGYSVSREKKESFPLTVTSAQKNPTAFYLCASGELAGYTGELFFGEGSRLTVL.

This clonotype was counted ten times or more. The chain has TRBV12-3 or TRBV12-4 and TRBJ2-7; 8 bases match TRBD1. This CDR3 region has 14 residues. V was pared by 5 bases and J by 1 base, with 4 bases of the junction left unmatched. The DNA for the CDR3 is TGTGCCAGCAGTCTCCGACAGGGGTCCTACGAGCAGTACTTC. As protein: CASSLRQGSYEQYF.

This clonotype was seen at least ten times. The chain joins TRBV5-6 to TRBJ2-1, with a weak D call TRBD2 (6 bases). Germline CDR1 reads SGHDT; CDR2 reads YYEEEE. This CDR3 region has 17 residues. V lost 4 bases to trimming and J lost 0 bases, with 17 bases between them. The CDR3 spells CASSPRRVTSSYNEQFF. The CDR3 bases are TGTGCCAGCAGCCCTCGGAGGGTGACTAGCTCCTACAATGAGCAGTTCTTC.

Comment on this clonotype: Being one base from a much bigger clone, this may be a read error. Since no conserved phenylalanine or tryptophan closes the CDR3, a read error is the likely cause. The chain combines TRBV2 with TRBJ1-2, with 9 bases matching TRBD1. The germline gives CDR1 SNHLY, CDR2 FYNNEI. The CDR3 totals 15 residues. The ends lost 5 bases at V and 2 bases at J; junction bases unmatched: 6. The chain's CDR3 is CASSYPGQGNYGYTL. For the CDR3, the DNA is TGTGCCAGCAGTTACCCGGGACAGGGAAACTATGGCTACACCTTA.

This clonotype was counted at least ten times. The rearrangement links TRBV5-1 to TRBJ1-4; 7 bases align to TRBD1. The CDR3 is 16 amino acids. V gave up 3 bases and J gave up 0 bases; unmatched junction bases: 5. The germline gives CDR1 SGHRS, CDR2 YFSETQ. As DNA, the CDR3 is TGCGCCAGCAGCTCGGGGGACAGATCAACTAATGAAAAACTGTTTTTT. It is translated as CASSSGDRSTNEKLFF.

The J gene is TRBJ2-3, the V gene TRBV11-1, with a weak D call TRBD2 (5 bases). The V end lost 1 base, the J end lost 4 bases, and 6 bases lay between the germline ends. Germline V gene lookup returns CDR1 SGHAT and CDR2 FQDESV (reference sequence). This CDR3 region has 13 residues. The CDR3 nucleotides are TGTGCCAGCAGCTTAGAGGAGGCAGATACGCAGTATTTT. Protein sequence: CASSLEEADTQYF.

Many counts were recorded for this clonotype. The V call is TRBV12-3 or TRBV12-4, the J call TRBJ1-6; D possibly corresponds to TRBD1 (5 bases). Trimming removed 5 bases at V and 8 bases at J, with 7 bases between. This CDR3 is built from 12 residues. DNA for the CDR3: TGTGCCAGCAGTAGACAGTATTCACCCCTCCACTTT. Protein sequence: CASSRQYSPLHF.

The rearrangement joins TRBV6-1 to TRBJ1-2, with TRBD1 identical over 9 bases. The V gene's germline CDR1 is MNHNS and CDR2 SASEGT. V lost 5 bases, J lost 5 bases, and 9 bases stayed unmatched. The CDR3 extends over 15 amino acids. The DNA of the CDR3 is TGTGCCAGCAGTTATAACCGGGACAGGGTTTATGGCTACACCTTC. Its protein product is CASSYNRDRVYGYTF.

This rearrangement joins TRBV7-9 to TRBJ1-1, with TRBD1 matching 7 bases. The junction had 7 bases not matched to a gene; V was cut back by 5 bases and J by 7 bases. CDR1 SEHNR and CDR2 FQNEAQ come from the germline V gene (reference sequence). This CDR3 is built from 13 residues. The CDR3 loop is CASSPRGLGEAFF. CDR3 DNA: TGTGCCAGCAGCCCAAGGGGGCTAGGTGAAGCTTTCTTT.